This TCR beta chain was observed in a study of shared clonotypes between healthy human individuals. The repertoire was sequenced with immunoSEQ multiplex PCR; TCRdb's copy has only in-frame clones and lacks some. The sample records about 660,000 clones, roughly 70% being singletons. V shed 7 bases, J shed 5 bases, and the junction held 12 bases outside the gene matches. The CDR3 is made up of 16 amino acids. The germline V gene encodes CDR1 SGHAT and CDR2 FQNNGV. This receptor was taken from a woman aged 25 to 39 in good health. V gene TRBV11-2 combines with J gene TRBJ2-3; 10 nucleotides match TRBD2. The sequencing input was memory CD4+ T cells sorted from blood. Stated subset: CD45RA-negative fraction. The CDR3 here is CASTLGLAAVLDTQYF. The CDR3 DNA sequence: TGTGCCAGCACCCTAGGACTAGCGGCTGTTCTAGATACGCAGTATTTT.